The TCR beta chain described here comes from a study of CD8 T cells in Susac syndrome (dated by TCRdb to about 2019). Study-wide context: Repertoire sequencing was used to test whether CD8+ T cell activation and differentiation in Susac syndrome was antigen driven.

In the case of this clonotype: This receptor's antigen is unknown. Qualities for individual bases were not recorded, and no much larger clone is one base off.

High-throughput TCR beta sequencing profiled peripheral blood CD8+ and CD4+ T cells from healthy donors, Susac syndrome patients and multiple sclerosis patients. The multiple sclerosis controls were treatment-naive patients who had stable or active relapsing-remitting disease and met the revised McDonald criteria. CD8+ TEMRA cells were enriched by FACS, while bulk CD8+ and CD4+ T cells were purified by magnetic negative isolation. Blood was drawn into EDTA tubes, processed within 24 hours, and PBMCs were isolated by density gradient centrifugation. PBMCs intended for TCR sequencing were frozen in liquid nitrogen and were later thawed in a 37 degrees C water bath. A purity of at least 90% was achieved for sorted or isolated CD4+, CD8+ and CD8+ TEMRA cells. Trimming takes 6 bases off V and 0 bases off J; junction bases not matched to a gene: 5. CDR3 length: 16 amino acids, cysteine to phenylalanine. Of all the DNA, just the CDR3 is kept, 48 bases in frame from base 1.

The paper's findings and limits, for the study overall: The study acknowledged that relatively few individuals were included in the TCR sequencing and HLA analysis.

RNA was extracted using the RNeasy kit, and roughly 0.5 to 1 microgram was reverse transcribed with random hexamers. The immunoSEQ multiplex PCR assay, covering 54 Vbeta and 13 Jbeta segments, was used to amplify TCR beta CDR3 regions. Bias from PCR amplification was corrected by using a synthetic template baseline for primer optimization and for computational correction. Per the source publication's procedure: Reads were assigned to V, D and J genes according to IMGT and analyzed in immunoSEQ Analyzer, with only productive sequences retained. To calculate clonality, Shannon entropy was normalized by log2 of the number of productive unique sequences and then subtracted from one. For each patient and control, public and private clones were evaluated among the 100 most prevalent clones. A clone was defined as Susac-specific if it was absent from the healthy and MS cohorts, from some 980 published viral clones and from other ImmuneACCESS disease sequences. TCRdb redid the processing of the public reads, applying fastp at Q25 and MiXCR, and retained in-frame beta chains. CDR3 protein sequences are deduplicated, and each keeps its most common genes and DNA. The V and J calls follow TCRdb's processing rather than the paper's. For this sample there are approximately 230,000 distinct CDR3 sequences; around 93% appear just once. Of the sample, around 0.067% falls within the top ten clones.

The material sequenced was CD4+ T cells from PBMCs. This clonotype was sampled from a human donor with multiple sclerosis. This chain is built from TRBV12-3 or TRBV12-4 and TRBJ2-1; 10 junctional bases match TRBD2. The encoded CDR3 is CASSRTSGSSYNEQFF. The DNA sequence is as follows: TGTGCCAGCAGCCGGACTAGCGGCAGCTCCTACAATGAGCAGTTCTTC.